The sequence of this TCR beta chain was determined in a study of early T cells in non-severe SARS-CoV-2 infection. Turning to the study itself: It was bulk RNA from unsorted whole blood that was sequenced, and the chains were unpaired.

Unique molecular identifiers (one per individual cDNA molecule) were attached. TCRdb recomputed calls from the 5' RACE reads with MiXCR, one row per CDR3 protein. The sample contains approximately 68,000 distinct CDR3 sequences, around 9.1% of which appear only once. Trimming took off 4 bases at V and 6 bases at J, with 9 bases between the two ends. The CDR3 spans 13 residues. Germline V gene data show CDR1 as MGHDK and CDR2 as SYGVNS. The chain combines TRBV25-1 with TRBJ2-2, with no clear D. The clonotype originates from an adult who was a healthcare worker with PCR-confirmed SARS-CoV-2 infection or an uninfected control (not recorded which). Sequencing was performed on whole blood, taken at baseline. The chain's CDR3 is CASSGEGPGELFF. In DNA form, the CDR3 reads TGTGCCAGCAGTGGGGAAGGGCCCGGGGAGCTGTTTTTT.